A single sample gave rise to the 24 T cell receptor beta chains below, sequenced in a study of shared clonotypes between healthy human individuals. The table came from immunoSEQ multiplex PCR; TCRdb's copy has only in-frame clones and leaves some out. The table has 550,000 to 800,000 clones, roughly 88% seen once; the top ten hold 34%. Source material: memory CD8+ T cells from PBMCs. As for subset: CD45RO+ cells pooled with CCR7-negative TemRA cells. Receptors were obtained from a man aged 18 to 30 in good health. Some clones in this sample may be carry-over from other donors' samples.

This rearrangement joins TRBV6-5 to TRBJ2-1; the match to TRBD1 covers 7 bases. Germline V CDR1 and CDR2: MNHEY, SVGAGI. The V gene end was trimmed by 6 bases and the J gene end by 15 bases; junction bases not matched to a gene: 11. This CDR3 spans 12 amino acids. CDR3 nucleotide sequence: TGTGCCAGCAGAGAACGACAGGGTTCGTGGTTCTTC. It codes for CASRERQGSWFF.

The chain has TRBV9 and TRBJ2-5; D ambiguous. This CDR3 spans 14 amino acids. V lost 0 bases and J 0 bases, leaving 6 bases between the germline ends. Germline lookup yields CDR1 SGDLS and CDR2 YYNGEE. The chain's CDR3 is CASSVDRDQETQYF. The CDR3 coding sequence is TGTGCCAGCAGCGTAGATAGGGACCAAGAGACCCAGTACTTC. Complete variable domain (other parts from reference TRBV9 and TRBJ2-5): DSGVTQTPKHLITATGQRVTLRCSPRSGDLSVYWYQQSLDQGLQFLIQYYNGEERAKGNILERFSAQQFPDLHSELNLSSLELGDSALYFCASSVDRDQETQYFGPGTRLLVL.

This chain links TRBV7-9 with TRBJ2-6; no definite D call. Germline V gene data show CDR1 as SEHNR and CDR2 as FQNEAQ (reference sequence). The V and J ends lost 2 bases and 0 bases respectively, with 17 bases between them. The CDR3 is 19 amino acids. The CDR3 DNA reads as TGTGCCAGCAGCTTACGACTGGGCCAGCGAAGCTCTGGGGCCAACGTCCTGACTTTC. Its protein product is CASSLRLGQRSSGANVLTF.

The chain employs TRBV27 and TRBJ2-2, with D hard to call. This CDR3 has 14 amino acids. Trimming stripped 2 bases from V and 2 bases from J, with 6 bases between. The germline CDR1 and CDR2 sequences are MNHEY and SMNVEV (reference sequence). CDR3 in DNA: TGTGCCAGCAGTTTAACCTTTAACACCGGGGAGCTGTTTTTT. Its translation is CASSLTFNTGELFF.

Only one count was recorded for this clone. This CDR3 reads CASSFGEGTYEQYF. CDR3 coding DNA: TGTGCCAGCAGTTTCGGGGAGGGGACCTACGAGCAGTACTTC. The rearrangement joins TRBV28 to TRBJ2-7, with 7 nucleotides matching TRBD2. Looked up from germline, CDR1 is MDHEN and CDR2 is SYDVKM. With V trimmed by 3 bases and J by 2 bases, 4 bases remained unmatched. The CDR3 is 14 amino acids. The full variable domain, in which reference TRBV28 and TRBJ2-7 provide the parts outside the CDR3, is DVKVTQSSRYLVKRTGEKVFLECVQDMDHENMFWYRQDPGLGLRLIYFSYDVKMKEKGDIPEGYSVSREKKERFSLILESASTNQTSMYLCASSFGEGTYEQYFGPGTRLTVT.

The chain carries TRBV27 and TRBJ2-7; D unresolved. The V and J ends lost 4 bases and 3 bases respectively, with 16 bases between them. The germline CDR1 and CDR2 sequences are MNHEY and SMNVEV (reference sequence). This CDR3 is built from 15 residues. DNA for the CDR3: TGTGCCAGCAGTTCTCCCCCCCAAGGGCGCTACGAGCAGTACTTC. Encoded protein: CASSSPPQGRYEQYF.

The genes are TRBV29-1 and TRBJ2-1; D remains unclear. Germline CDR1 reads SQVTM; CDR2 reads ANQGSEA. Trimming left V 6 bases short and J 12 bases short, with 12 bases between. The CDR3 has 10 amino acids. Here the CDR3 DNA reads TGCAGCGTCCCAGGCCCGGGGCAGTTCTTC. As protein: CSVPGPGQFF.

V gene TRBV28 combines with J gene TRBJ2-7; D possibly corresponds to TRBD2 (6 bases). Germline loops: CDR1 MDHEN, CDR2 SYDVKM. The length of the CDR3 is 14 residues. Deletions cut 6 bases from V and 3 bases from J, with 15 bases between. DNA of the CDR3: TGTGCCAGCAGGGAGGGGTTGAAGTACTACGAGCAGTACTTC. Amino acids: CASREGLKYYEQYF.

This chain joins TRBV19 and TRBJ1-5, with a possible D match to TRBD1 (6 bases). V shed 1 base and J shed 0 bases, with 13 bases lying between them. The germline CDR1 and CDR2 sequences are LNHDA and SQIVND (reference sequence). The CDR3 runs to 17 residues. The CDR3 loop reads CASSIVGRGSSNQPQHF. The CDR3 coding sequence is TGTGCCAGTAGTATAGTTGGCAGGGGAAGTAGCAATCAGCCCCAGCATTTT.

The chain uses TRBV27 and TRBJ2-7; D may be TRBD1 (6 bases). Germline-derived CDR1 and CDR2 are MNHEY and SMNVEV (reference sequence). This CDR3 is 16 amino acids long. Trimming shortened V by 3 bases and J by 2 bases, and 17 bases separated the two germline ends. In DNA form, the CDR3 reads TGTGCCAGCAGTTTCTCATCAGGGGCCTTAACCTACGAGCAGTACTTC. Translation: CASSFSSGALTYEQYF.

V gene TRBV14 combines with J gene TRBJ2-5; possible D gene TRBD2, 6 bases. Germline CDR1 SGHDN, CDR2 FVKESK. This CDR3 is 17 amino acids long. V was cut by 0 bases and J by 1 base, with 15 bases left in between. CDR3 in amino acids: CASSQDRWNSGQETQYF. In nucleotides, the CDR3 is TGTGCCAGCAGCCAAGATCGGTGGAATAGCGGCCAAGAGACCCAGTACTTC.

The chain uses TRBV9 and TRBJ1-2, with D unclear. The CDR3 extends over 13 amino acids. The germline V and J ends were trimmed by 0 bases and 3 bases, with 6 bases remaining between them. Germline CDR1 and CDR2: SGDLS and YYNGEE. The CDR3 spells CASSVADHYGYTF. The CDR3 DNA follows: TGTGCCAGCAGCGTAGCGGACCACTATGGCTACACCTTC.

In DNA, the CDR3 is TGTGCCAGCAGTTACCACACCGGGGAGCTGTTTTTT. Protein product: CASSYHTGELFF. The chain couples TRBV6-5 to TRBJ2-2; D is undetermined. Trimming stripped 2 bases from V and 3 bases from J, with 1 base between. The CDR3 covers 12 residues. CDR1 is MNHEY, CDR2 SVGAGI, per germline.

V gene TRBV7-9 combines with J gene TRBJ2-2, with TRBD2 identical over 8 bases. This CDR3 comprises 17 residues. V lost 2 bases and J lost 4; bases outside the gene matches: 9. Germline lookup yields CDR1 SEHNR and CDR2 FQNEAQ (reference sequence). The CDR3 nucleotides read TGTGCCAGCAGCTTATTGGAAACGGGAGGGCCCACCGGGGAGCTGTTTTTT. Amino acids: CASSLLETGGPTGELFF.

The rearrangement joins TRBV28 to TRBJ1-6; the D is unclear. Per the germline V gene, CDR1 is MDHEN and CDR2 is SYDVKM. The V end lost 3 bases, the J end lost 4 bases, and 4 bases lay between the germline ends. This CDR3 comprises 13 residues. The CDR3 coding sequence is TGTGCCAGCAGTTTCGGGTATAATTCACCCCTCCACTTT. It translates to CASSFGYNSPLHF.

This clone has only one observation. This chain uses TRBV28 with TRBJ1-1, with 9 bases matching TRBD1. V shed 4 bases, J shed 4 bases, and the junction held 7 bases outside the gene matches. CDR1 and CDR2 from the germline V gene are MDHEN and SYDVKM. This CDR3 has 15 amino acids. The CDR3 protein is CASSSLQGAATEAFF. The CDR3 region has the DNA TGTGCCAGCAGTTCCCTACAGGGGGCGGCCACTGAAGCTTTCTTT.

The CDR3 reads CASSRTVETQYF. The CDR3 nucleotides are TGTGCCAGCAGTCGGACAGTTGAGACCCAGTACTTC. This rearrangement joins TRBV7-9 to TRBJ2-5, with a tentative D call TRBD1 (6 bases). CDR3 size: 12 residues. With 6 bases removed from V and 5 bases from J, the gap between germline ends came to 10 bases. Germline-derived CDR1 and CDR2 are SEHNR and FQNEAQ (reference sequence).

The chain is built from TRBV4-3 and TRBJ2-2; TRBD1 matches at 9 bases. Germline-derived CDR1 and CDR2 are LGHNA and YSLEER. Trimming took 0 bases from V and 0 from J; bases not matched to a gene: 8. The CDR3 length is 19 residues. The CDR3 coding sequence is TGCGCCAGCAGCCAAGATCTTTGGACAGGGGCCACGAACACCGGGGAGCTGTTTTTT. This sequence encodes CASSQDLWTGATNTGELFF.

At least ten counts were recorded for this clone. The chain recombines TRBV5-5 with TRBJ2-1; D gene unclear. V was trimmed by 0 bases and J by 7 bases, leaving 5 bases between them. Germline V gene sequence: CDR1 SGHKS, CDR2 YYEKEE (reference sequence). This CDR3 has 12 amino acids. CDR3 amino acids: CASSLGLNEQFF. In nucleotides, the CDR3 is TGTGCCAGCAGCTTGGGGCTTAATGAGCAGTTCTTC.

This clone was detected once. V gene TRBV25-1 combines with J gene TRBJ1-1; 7 positions agree with TRBD1. V shed 0 bases and J 4 bases; nucleotides not matched to a gene: 8. Germline V gene lookup returns CDR1 MGHDK and CDR2 SYGVNS. The CDR3 has 16 residues. The CDR3 is CASSEYSRGPATEAFF. CDR3 bases: TGTGCCAGCAGTGAATATTCGAGGGGGCCCGCCACTGAAGCTTTCTTT.

V gene TRBV11-2 combines with J gene TRBJ2-3; 7 positions agree with TRBD2. Trimming at V came to 4 bases and at J to 3 bases, leaving 13 bases not matched to a gene. The CDR3 totals 17 residues. Germline lookup yields CDR1 SGHAT and CDR2 FQNNGV. CDR3 residues: CASSYEIAAAGTDTQYF. The CDR3 DNA reads as TGTGCCAGCAGCTACGAGATAGCAGCAGCGGGAACAGATACGCAGTATTTT.

The chain links TRBV7-9 to TRBJ1-3, with 8 bases that match TRBD1. This CDR3 has 15 amino acids. Trimming at V came to 4 bases and at J to 3 bases, leaving 5 bases not matched to a gene. Germline V gene data show CDR1 as SEHNR and CDR2 as FQNEAQ (reference sequence). The chain's CDR3 is CASSSDRDYGNTIYF. The CDR3 DNA reads TGTGCCAGCAGCTCGGACAGGGATTATGGAAACACCATATATTTT.

V gene TRBV5-6 combines with J gene TRBJ2-1, with a tentative D call TRBD2 (5 bases). Trimming cost V 1 base and J 3 bases, with 11 bases left between them. CDR1 and CDR2 from the germline V gene are SGHDT and YYEEEE. The CDR3 spans 15 residues. This chain's CDR3 is CASSLSGIRYNEQFF. CDR3 nucleotide sequence: TGTGCCAGCAGCTTGTCCGGGATTCGCTACAATGAGCAGTTCTTC.

V is TRBV5-8 and J is TRBJ2-3; D unresolved. The CDR3 is made up of 13 amino acids. The ends were cut back, 0 bases at V and 4 bases at J, with 6 bases in the middle. The germline gives CDR1 SGHTS, CDR2 YDEGEE. The CDR3 region is CASSLAVPDTQYF. As DNA, the CDR3 is TGTGCCAGCAGCTTGGCCGTCCCAGATACGCAGTATTTT.